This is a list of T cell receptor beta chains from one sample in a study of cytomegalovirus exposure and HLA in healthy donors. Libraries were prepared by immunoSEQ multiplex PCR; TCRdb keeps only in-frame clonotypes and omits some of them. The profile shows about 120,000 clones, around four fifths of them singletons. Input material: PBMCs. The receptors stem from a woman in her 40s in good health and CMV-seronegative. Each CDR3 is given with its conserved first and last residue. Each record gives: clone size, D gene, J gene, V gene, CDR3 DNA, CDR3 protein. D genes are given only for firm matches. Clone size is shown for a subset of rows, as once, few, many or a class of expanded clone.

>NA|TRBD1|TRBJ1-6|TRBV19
TGTGCCAGTAGTATCCGGACAGGGGGAAAGAATAATTCACCCCTCCACTTT
CASSIRTGGKNNSPLHF
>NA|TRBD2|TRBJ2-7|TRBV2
TGTGCCAGCAGGATAACGTTGGGGGGGACCTCCGGCGAGCAGTACTTC
CASRITLGGTSGEQYF
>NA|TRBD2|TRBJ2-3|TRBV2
TGTGCCAGCAGGATGGGAGGGTCTACTAGCACAGATACGCAGTATTTT
CASRMGGSTSTDTQYF
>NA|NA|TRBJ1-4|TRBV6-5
TGTGCCAGCAGTTACTCCGGACAGCCGGAAGAAAAACTGTTTTTT
CASSYSGQPEEKLFF
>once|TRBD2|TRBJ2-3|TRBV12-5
TGTGCTAGTGGCCCCGCCGGGACTAGCGGGGGGGCGAGCACAGATACGCAGTATTTT
CASGPAGTSGGASTDTQYF
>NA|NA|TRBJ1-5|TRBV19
TGTGCCAGTAGCGGGGGGGACTTTAATCAGCCCCAGCATTTT
CASSGGDFNQPQHF
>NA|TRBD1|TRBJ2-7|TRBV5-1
TGCGCCAGCAGCTTTGGTCAGGGGGCCTCCGAGCAGTACTTC
CASSFGQGASEQYF
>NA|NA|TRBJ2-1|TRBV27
TGTGCCAGCAGCCCCGGATGGGCGAACAATGAGCAGTTCTTC
CASSPGWANNEQFF
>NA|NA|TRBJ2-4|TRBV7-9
TGTTCCAGCAGCTTCGTCCAGGGGGGAAACATTCAGTACTTC
CSSSFVQGGNIQYF
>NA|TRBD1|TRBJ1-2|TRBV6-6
TGTGCCAGCAGTTACTCGACAGGGGTCGATCACTATGGCTACACCTTC
CASSYSTGVDHYGYTF
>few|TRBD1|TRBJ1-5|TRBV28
TGTGCCAGCACCCGCCAGGGGGCAAGGAGTCAGCCCCAGCATTTT
CASTRQGARSQPQHF
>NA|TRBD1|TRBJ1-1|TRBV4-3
TGCGCCAGCAGCCAACCGGACAGGGCCCCTGAAGCTTTCTTT
CASSQPDRAPEAFF
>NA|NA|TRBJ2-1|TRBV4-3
TGCGCCAGCAGCCAAACCAAACTCACAGGGTCTGAGCAGTTCTTC
CASSQTKLTGSEQFF
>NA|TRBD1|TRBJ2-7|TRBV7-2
TGTGCCAGCAGCTCCAGACAGGGGATATACGAGCAGTACTTC
CASSSRQGIYEQYF
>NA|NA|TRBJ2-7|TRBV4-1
TGCGCCAGCAGCCTCTCGCACGAGGCCTACTCCTACGAGCAGTACTTC
CASSLSHEAYSYEQYF
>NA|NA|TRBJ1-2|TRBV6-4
TGTGCCAGCAGTGACAGCGGCAGGGAGGGCGGCTACACCTTC
CASSDSGREGGYTF
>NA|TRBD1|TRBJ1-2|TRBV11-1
TGTGCCAGCAGCCTAACAGGGGGCGATGGAGGCTACACCTTC
CASSLTGGDGGYTF
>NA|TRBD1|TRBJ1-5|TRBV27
TGTGCCAGCAGTTCATTGGAGGGGGCGCCCAATCAGCCCCAGCATTTT
CASSSLEGAPNQPQHF
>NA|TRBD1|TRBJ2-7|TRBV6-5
TGTGCCAGCAGTTACCCCGGGACAGGCGAGCAGTACTTC
CASSYPGTGEQYF
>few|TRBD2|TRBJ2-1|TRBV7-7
TGTGCTAGCAGCTCCCAGCCCACGACTAGCGGAAGTAGTAACAATGAGCAGTTCTTC
CASSSQPTTSGSSNNEQFF
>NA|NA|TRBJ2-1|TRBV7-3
TGTGCCAGCAGCTTAGGCCAAGACAATGAGCAGTTCTTC
CASSLGQDNEQFF
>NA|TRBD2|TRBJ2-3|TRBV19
TGTGCCAGTGCTTCACGACTGGGGACTAGCGGATTTAATACGCAGTATTTT
CASASRLGTSGFNTQYF
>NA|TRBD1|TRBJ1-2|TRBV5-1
TGCGCCAGCAGTCAGGGGGCAGGCTATGGCTACACCTTC
CASSQGAGYGYTF
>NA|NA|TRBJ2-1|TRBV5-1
TGCGCCAGCAGCTTGGGACAGGAACACAATGAGCAGTTCTTC
CASSLGQEHNEQFF
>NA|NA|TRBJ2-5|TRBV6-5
TGTGCCAGCAGCCCCTCCGACTTCCAAGAGACCCAGTACTTC
CASSPSDFQETQYF
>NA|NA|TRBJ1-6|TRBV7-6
TGTGCCAGCAGCGATATACAGGGAGTTTATTCACCCCTCCACTTT
CASSDIQGVYSPLHF
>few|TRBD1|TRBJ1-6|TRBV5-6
TGTGCCAGCAGCGGGACAGGGGGTTCACCCCTCCACTTT
CASSGTGGSPLHF
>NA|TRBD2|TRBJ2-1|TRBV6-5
TGTGCCAGCACTTCGACTAGCGGGGGTTCAAATGAGCAGTTCTTC
CASTSTSGGSNEQFF
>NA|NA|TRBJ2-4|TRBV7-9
TGTGCCAGCAGCTTCGCAGGTTCAAACATTCAGTACTTC
CASSFAGSNIQYF
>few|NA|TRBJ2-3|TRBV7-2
TGTGCCAGCAGTCAGGGGTGGCGGGGCACAGATACGCAGTATTTT
CASSQGWRGTDTQYF
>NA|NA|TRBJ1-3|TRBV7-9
TGTGCCAGCAGCTTAGTAAGGGGCCCCAGCTCTGGAAACACCATATATTTT
CASSLVRGPSSGNTIYF
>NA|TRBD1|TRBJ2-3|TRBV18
TGTGCCAGCTCACCTCGACAGGGCCAGCAGTATTTT
CASSPRQGQQYF
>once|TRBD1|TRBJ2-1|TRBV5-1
TGCGCCAGCAGACCGACAGGGGAGGCCTACAATGAGCAGTTCTTC
CASRPTGEAYNEQFF
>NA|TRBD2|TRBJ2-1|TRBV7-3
TGTGCCAGCAGCCCCGTAGCGGGGGGGGATGAGCAGTTCTTC
CASSPVAGGDEQFF
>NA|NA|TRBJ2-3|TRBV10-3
TGTGCCATCAGTGTACAGACAATCACAGATACGCAGTATTTT
CAISVQTITDTQYF
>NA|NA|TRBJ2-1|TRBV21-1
TGTGCCAGCAGCAACCCGGGGGGCGGGAGGGCCATCTCCTACAATGAGCAGTTCTTC
CASSNPGGGRAISYNEQFF
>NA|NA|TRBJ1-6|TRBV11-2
TGTGCCAGCAGCTTATCTGGCGGACAGATTAATTCACCCCTCCACTTT
CASSLSGGQINSPLHF
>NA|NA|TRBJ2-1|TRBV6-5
TGTGCCAGCAGTTACCGGCTAGCCCACGAGCAGTTCTTC
CASSYRLAHEQFF
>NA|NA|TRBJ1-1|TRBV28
TGTGCCAGCAGTTCAGGGTCTTTCGGTGAAGCTTTCTTT
CASSSGSFGEAFF
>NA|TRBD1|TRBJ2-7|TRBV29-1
TGCAGCGTGGGGACAGGGGGTGTGTACGAGCAGTACTTC
CSVGTGGVYEQYF
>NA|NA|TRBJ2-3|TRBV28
TGTGCCAGCAGTTTTCGCCCCCGAGCGTGGTTCCCAGATACGCAGTATTTT
CASSFRPRAWFPDTQYF
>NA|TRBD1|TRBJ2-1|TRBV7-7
TGTGCCAGCAGTCCTCGGACAGGGGGCAAGGATGAGCAGTTCTTC
CASSPRTGGKDEQFF
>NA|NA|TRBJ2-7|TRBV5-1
TGCGCCAGCAGCGAGACAGGAGGAAACTACGAGCAGTACTTC
CASSETGGNYEQYF
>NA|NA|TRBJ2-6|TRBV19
TGTGCCAGTAGTATAGGGTTTCGGGCGACAGCTGGGGCCAACGTCCTGACTTTC
CASSIGFRATAGANVLTF
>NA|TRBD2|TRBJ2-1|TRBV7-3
TGTGCCAGCAGCTTATGGGCGGGGGGCTTCACCTACAATGAGCAGTTCTTC
CASSLWAGGFTYNEQFF
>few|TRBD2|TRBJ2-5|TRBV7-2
TGTGCCAGCAGCTTAGCGGCTAGCGGGATTCAAGAGACCCAGTACTTC
CASSLAASGIQETQYF
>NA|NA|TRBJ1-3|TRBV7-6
TGTGCCAGCAGCTTGGGGAGATCCGCCGGAAACACCATATATTTT
CASSLGRSAGNTIYF
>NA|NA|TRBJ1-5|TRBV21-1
TGTGCCAGCACTAGGGACAGTAATCAGCCCCAGCATTTT
CASTRDSNQPQHF
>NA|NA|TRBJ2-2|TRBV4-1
TGCGCCAGCAGTCTTAGAACAGGGACGAACACCGGGGAGCTGTTTTTT
CASSLRTGTNTGELFF
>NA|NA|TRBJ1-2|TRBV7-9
TGTGCCAGCAGCCCCTCCACCTTC
CASSPSTF
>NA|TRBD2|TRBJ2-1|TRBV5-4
TGTGCCAGCAGCTCCCCAGGGCTAGCGGGAACGAATGAGCAGTTCTTC
CASSSPGLAGTNEQFF
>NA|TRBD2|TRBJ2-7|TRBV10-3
TGTGCCATCAAGACTAGCGGGGGATCCTACGAGCAGTACTTC
CAIKTSGGSYEQYF
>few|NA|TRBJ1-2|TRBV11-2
TGTGCCAGCAGCTTAGTCGAAGGACCCGCCTGGGAGGACTATGGCTACACCTTC
CASSLVEGPAWEDYGYTF
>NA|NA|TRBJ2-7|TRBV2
TGTGCCAGCAGTGAACCAGCGGCAGGGGACTACGAGCAGTACTTC
CASSEPAAGDYEQYF
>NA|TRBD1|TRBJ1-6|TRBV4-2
TGTGCCAGCAGCCACATAGACAGGGCCAATTCACCCCTCCACTTT
CASSHIDRANSPLHF